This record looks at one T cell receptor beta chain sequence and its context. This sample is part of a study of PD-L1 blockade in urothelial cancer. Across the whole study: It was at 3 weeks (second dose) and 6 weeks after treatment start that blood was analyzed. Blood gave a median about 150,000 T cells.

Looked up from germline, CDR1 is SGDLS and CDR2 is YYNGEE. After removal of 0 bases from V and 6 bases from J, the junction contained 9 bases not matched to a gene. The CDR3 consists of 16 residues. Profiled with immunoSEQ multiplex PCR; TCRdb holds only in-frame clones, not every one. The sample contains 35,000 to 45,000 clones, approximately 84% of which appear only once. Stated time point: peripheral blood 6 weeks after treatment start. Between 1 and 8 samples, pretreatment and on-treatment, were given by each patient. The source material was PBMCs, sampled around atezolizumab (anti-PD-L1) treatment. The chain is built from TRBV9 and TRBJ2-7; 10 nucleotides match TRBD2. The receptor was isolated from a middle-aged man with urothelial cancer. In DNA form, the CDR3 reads TGTGCCAGCAGCGTAGTATCTAGCGGGAGTGTAAGCGAGCAGTACTTC. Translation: CASSVVSSGSVSEQYF.